Listed here are 18 T cell receptor beta chains from one sample, sequenced in a study of T cells after yellow fever vaccination. TCRdb reprocessed the 5' RACE reads with MiXCR, giving one entry per CDR3 protein. In the table there are hundreds of thousands of distinct CDR3 sequences, around a sixth of which are singletons. The specimen comprised PBMCs, sampled before the yellow fever booster vaccination. The receptor source for this set is a man aged 18 to 30 who received the YFV17D yellow fever vaccine.

As regards this clonotype: A much larger clone lies one base from this, so it may be a read error. The chain employs TRBV6-5 and TRBJ1-2; D not certain. Per germline, CDR1 MNHEY and CDR2 SVGAGI. The V gene lost 0 bases and the J gene lost 7 bases, with 18 bases spanning the gap. This CDR3 region has 16 residues. CDR3 nucleotide sequence: TGTGCCAGCAGTTACTCGTTGGTGCCGGCGGCTGGTGGCTACACCTTC. Its translation is CASSYSLVPAAGGYTF.

This sequence joins TRBV6-5 and TRBJ2-2; 7 positions agree with TRBD2. Losses at the gene ends were 7 bases for V and 5 bases for J; bases not matched to a gene: 7. In germline, CDR1 is MNHEY, CDR2 SVGAGI. This CDR3 has 14 residues. The CDR3 region is CASKVGGGTGELFF. The CDR3 DNA reads TGTGCCAGCAAGGTGGGGGGAGGGACCGGGGAGCTGTTTTTT.

The DNA for the CDR3 is TGTGCCAGCAGCCTGGAAAGAGGGAACGAAAAACTGTTTTTT. Amino acid sequence: CASSLERGNEKLFF. This chain connects TRBV3-1 to TRBJ1-4; no clear D gene. There are 14 residues in the CDR3. Trimming cost V 4 bases and J 8 bases, with 14 bases left between them. The V gene's germline CDR1 is LGHDT and CDR2 YNNKEL (reference sequence).

The rearrangement uses TRBV4-1 and TRBJ2-2; 7 bases match TRBD1. This CDR3 region has 16 residues. The junction had 8 bases not matched to a gene; V was cut back by 7 bases and J by 0 bases. Germline V gives CDR1 MGHRA, CDR2 YSYEKL. The CDR3 is CASKPRTGTNTGELFF. The CDR3 DNA reads TGCGCCAGCAAACCGAGGACAGGCACGAACACCGGGGAGCTGTTTTTT.

This clonotype was recorded at least ten times. This sequence joins TRBV24-1 and TRBJ2-3; no clear D gene. Germline CDR1 is KGHDR and CDR2 is SFDVKD. CDR3 length equals 13 residues. With 1 base removed from V and 0 bases from J, the gap between germline ends came to 1 base. This CDR3 reads CATSDFSTDTQYF. The CDR3 nucleotides read TGTGCCACCAGTGATTTTAGCACAGATACGCAGTATTTT.

This chain joins TRBV29-1 and TRBJ1-1; D call uncertain. The length of the CDR3 is 12 residues. Trimming took off 4 bases at V and 0 bases at J, with 6 bases between the two ends. Germline V gene sequence: CDR1 SQVTM, CDR2 ANQGSEA. CDR3 bases: TGCAGCGTTGTTTGGATGAACACTGAAGCTTTCTTT. Residues: CSVVWMNTEAFF.

The V and J genes are TRBV4-3 and TRBJ2-7; no definite D call. The CDR3 is 16 amino acids. Germline V CDR1 and CDR2: LGHNA, YSLEER. V lost 1 base and J lost 4, with 17 bases in between. In DNA, the CDR3 is TGCGCCAGCAGCCAAGGAGCGTCAGACCCACCTTACGAGCAGTACTTC. Translated: CASSQGASDPPYEQYF.

This chain connects TRBV20-1 to TRBJ2-3; 8 bases are a match to TRBD2. V trimming: 6 bases; J trimming: 4 bases; junction bases outside the gene matches: 9. CDR3 length: 14 amino acids. Germline lookup yields CDR1 DFQATT and CDR2 SNEGSKA (reference sequence). The CDR3 nucleotides are TGCAGTGCACGACCGGGACTAGTGCCAGATACGCAGTATTTT. It specifies CSARPGLVPDTQYF.

This clonotype was counted a few times. The chain uses TRBV4-2 and TRBJ1-2; 9 bases fit TRBD1. J was trimmed by 2 bases and V by 2 bases; bases with no gene match: 6. This CDR3 region has 16 residues. Germline values: CDR1 LGHNA, CDR2 YNFKEQ. Written as DNA, the CDR3 is TGTGCCAGCAGCCAACCACAGGGGGCGGCCAACTATGGCTACACCTTC. Its protein is CASSQPQGAANYGYTF.

The genes are TRBV20-1 and TRBJ1-5, with D hard to call. CDR1 is DFQATT and CDR2 is SNEGSKA in the germline V gene (reference sequence). V lost 0 bases, J lost 7 bases, and 7 bases lay in between. The CDR3 is made up of 12 amino acids. The CDR3 DNA follows: TGCAGTGCTAGAGATAGGGTGCAGCCCCAGCATTTT. Amino acid sequence: CSARDRVQPQHF.

V and J are TRBV10-3 and TRBJ1-2; D is undetermined. This CDR3 comprises 13 residues. In germline, CDR1 is ENHRY, CDR2 SYGVKD. V lost 10 bases and J 0 bases, leaving 12 bases between the germline ends. Written as DNA, the CDR3 is TGTGCCACCCGGTCCAGCTCTAACTATGGCTACACCTTC. It codes for CATRSSSNYGYTF.

This clonotype came up a few times. The V and J genes are TRBV12-3 or TRBV12-4 and TRBJ2-1; TRBD2 matches 9 bases. The CDR3 covers 14 residues. Trimming cost V 6 bases and J 8 bases; bases outside gene matches: 8. CDR3 nucleotides: TGTGCCAGCAGGGGGACTAGCCCTGTGGATGAGCAGTTCTTC. Amino acid sequence: CASRGTSPVDEQFF.

The rearrangement links TRBV24-1 to TRBJ2-2; 9 nucleotides match TRBD1. The V gene's germline CDR1 is KGHDR and CDR2 SFDVKD. V trimming: 1 base; J trimming: 7 bases; junction bases outside the gene matches: 6. The CDR3 spans 16 residues. CDR3 region: CATSDFGTGMDGELFF. The CDR3 DNA sequence: TGTGCCACCAGTGATTTCGGGACAGGGATGGACGGGGAGCTGTTTTTT.

This clonotype was counted only a few times. The chain uses TRBV23-1 and TRBJ2-7, with 7 positions matching TRBD1. TRBV23-1 is an ORF for which the function is uncertain. The CDR3 is 18 residues long. V shed 4 bases and J 1 base; nucleotides not matched to a gene: 16. The CDR3 DNA is TGCGCCAGCAGTCTCCCGCCCCGACAGGGACGAATATCCTACGAGCAGTACGTC. Its translation is CASSLPPRQGRISYEQYV.

This clonotype was observed a few times. The genes are TRBV10-2 and TRBJ1-2, with D hard to call. The V end lost 8 bases, the J end lost 5 bases, and 9 bases lay between the germline ends. CDR3 size: 11 residues. Germline V CDR1 and CDR2: WSHSY, SAAADI. CDR3 sequence: CASAEVYGYTF. The DNA of the CDR3 is TGCGCCAGCGCAGAGGTATATGGCTACACCTTC.

This chain uses TRBV6-6 with TRBJ1-1; D may be TRBD1 (5 bases). With 8 bases removed from V and 7 bases from J, the gap between germline ends came to 14 bases. The CDR3 extends over 12 amino acids. The germline CDR1 and CDR2 sequences are MNHNY and SVGAGI (reference sequence). CDR3 nucleotides: TGTGCCAGCGGGACCGAGACTAATGAAGCTTTCTTT. It translates to CASGTETNEAFF.

Only a few counts were recorded for this clonotype. The chain employs TRBV20-1 and TRBJ1-1, with a possible D match to TRBD1 (6 bases). Trimming stripped 0 bases from V and 1 base from J, with 12 bases between. Per germline, CDR1 DFQATT and CDR2 SNEGSKA (reference sequence). CDR3 length equals 15 residues. CDR3 coding DNA: TGCAGTGCTAGAGAGACGGGACACAGGAACACTGAAGCTTTCTTT. This gives the protein CSARETGHRNTEAFF.

This CDR3 reads CASKTVEPYNSPLHF. CDR3 nucleotides: TGTGCCAGCAAGACCGTGGAGCCCTATAATTCACCCCTCCACTTT. This sequence joins TRBV27 and TRBJ1-6; D remains ambiguous. CDR3 length: 15 residues. V shed 7 bases and J shed 2 bases, with 12 bases lying between them. CDR1 MNHEY and CDR2 SMNVEV come from the germline V gene (reference sequence).